This T cell receptor beta chain was obtained from a study of radiotherapy plus CTLA-4 blockade in lung cancer. V was pared by 6 bases and J by 8 bases, with 5 bases of the junction left unmatched. This CDR3 contains 15 residues. Germline values: CDR1 SNHLY, CDR2 FYNNEI. Here immunoSEQ multiplex PCR was the method, and the copy in TCRdb shows in-frame clones only, minus some. There are 55,000 to 80,000 clones in the sample; roughly 77% occur only once, and about 4.5% lies in the top ten. The V and J genes are TRBV2 and TRBJ2-1; 15 positions match TRBD2. This clonotype originated in a human donor with non-small cell lung cancer who had a complete response to radiotherapy plus ipilimumab. Specimen: peripheral blood, collected from a patient treated with radiotherapy plus ipilimumab. Here the CDR3 reads CASRAGLAGGYEQFF. Written as DNA, the CDR3 is TGTGCCAGCAGGGCGGGACTAGCGGGGGGCTATGAGCAGTTCTTC.